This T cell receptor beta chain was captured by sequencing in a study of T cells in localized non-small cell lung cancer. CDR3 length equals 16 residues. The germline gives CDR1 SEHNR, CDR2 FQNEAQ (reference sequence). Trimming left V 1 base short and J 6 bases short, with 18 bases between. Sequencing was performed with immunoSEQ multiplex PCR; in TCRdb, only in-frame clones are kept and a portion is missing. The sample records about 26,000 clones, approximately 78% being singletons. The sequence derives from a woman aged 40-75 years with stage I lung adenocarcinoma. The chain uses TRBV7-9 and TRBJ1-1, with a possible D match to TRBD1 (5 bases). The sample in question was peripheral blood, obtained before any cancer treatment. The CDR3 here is CASSLVNGRLGAEAFF. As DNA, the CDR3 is TGTGCCAGCAGCTTAGTGAATGGCAGGCTAGGGGCTGAAGCTTTCTTT.